This TCR beta chain appears in the sequencing data of a study of blood T cell repertoires in COVID-19. Study in general: COVID-19 samples, acute and convalescent, were from the United States, Italy and Spain.

Trimming took off 5 bases at V and 5 bases at J, with 12 bases between the two ends. Germline-derived CDR1 and CDR2 are LNHDA and SQIVND (reference sequence). This CDR3 is built from 13 residues. This table comes from immunoSEQ multiplex PCR, and its TCRdb copy is limited to in-frame clones, with some not included. The table has 100,000 to 120,000 clones, 60% to 80% seen once; the top ten hold 16%. V gene TRBV19 combines with J gene TRBJ1-2; D might be TRBD1 (5 bases). The material sequenced was peripheral blood. The receptor was derived from a woman over 75 with active or convalescent COVID-19. CDR3 sequence (DNA): TGTGCCAGTAGTCAGGGTCACGAGTATGGCTACACCTTC. This encodes CASSQGHEYGYTF.